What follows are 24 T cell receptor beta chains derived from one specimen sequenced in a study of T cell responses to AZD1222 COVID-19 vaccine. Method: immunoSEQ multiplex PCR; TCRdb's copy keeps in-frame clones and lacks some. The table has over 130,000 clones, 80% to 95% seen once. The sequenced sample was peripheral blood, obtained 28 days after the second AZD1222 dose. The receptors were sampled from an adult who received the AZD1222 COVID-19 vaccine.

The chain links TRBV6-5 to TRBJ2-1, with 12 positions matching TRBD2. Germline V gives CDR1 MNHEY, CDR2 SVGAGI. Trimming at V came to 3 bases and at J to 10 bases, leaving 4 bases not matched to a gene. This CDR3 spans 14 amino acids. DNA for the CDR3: TGTGCCAGCAGTTATGGGCTAGCGGGAGGGGAGCAGTTCTTC. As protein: CASSYGLAGGEQFF.

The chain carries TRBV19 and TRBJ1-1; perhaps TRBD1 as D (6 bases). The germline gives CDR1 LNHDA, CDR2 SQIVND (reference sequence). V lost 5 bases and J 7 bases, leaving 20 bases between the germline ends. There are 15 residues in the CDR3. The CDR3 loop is CASSQDTGRTGEAFF. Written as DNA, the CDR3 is TGTGCCAGTAGTCAGGATACAGGGAGGACTGGTGAAGCTTTCTTT.

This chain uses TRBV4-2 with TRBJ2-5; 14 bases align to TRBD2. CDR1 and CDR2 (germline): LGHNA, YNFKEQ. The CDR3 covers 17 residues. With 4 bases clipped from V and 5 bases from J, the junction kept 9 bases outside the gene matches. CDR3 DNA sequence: TGTGCCAGCAGCCCTACCAGCGGGACTAGCGGGAGTGAGACCCAGTACTTC. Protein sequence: CASSPTSGTSGSETQYF.

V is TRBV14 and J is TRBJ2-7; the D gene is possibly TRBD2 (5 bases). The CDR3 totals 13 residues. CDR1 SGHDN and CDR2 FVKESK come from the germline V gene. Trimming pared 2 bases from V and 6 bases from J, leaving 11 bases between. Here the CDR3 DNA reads TGTGCCAGCAGCCAACAGGTACGGGGCGAGCAGTACTTC. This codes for CASSQQVRGEQYF.

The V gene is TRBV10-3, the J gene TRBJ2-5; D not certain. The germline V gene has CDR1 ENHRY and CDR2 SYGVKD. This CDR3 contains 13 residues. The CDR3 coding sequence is TGTACCACCTCTCGGAGCCTCGAAGAGACCCAGTACTTC. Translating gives CTTSRSLEETQYF.

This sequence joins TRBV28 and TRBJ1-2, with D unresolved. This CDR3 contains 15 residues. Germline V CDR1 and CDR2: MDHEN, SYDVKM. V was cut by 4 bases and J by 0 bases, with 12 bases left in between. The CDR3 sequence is CASSSPTTANYGYTF. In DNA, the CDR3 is TGTGCCAGCAGTTCTCCCACGACGGCTAACTATGGCTACACCTTC.

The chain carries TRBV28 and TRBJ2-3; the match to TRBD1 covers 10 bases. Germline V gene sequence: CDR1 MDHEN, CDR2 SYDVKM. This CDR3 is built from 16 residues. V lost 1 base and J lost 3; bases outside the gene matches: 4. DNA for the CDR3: TGTGCCAGCAGTTTATCCTCGGGACAGGGGACAGATACGCAGTATTTT. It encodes CASSLSSGQGTDTQYF.

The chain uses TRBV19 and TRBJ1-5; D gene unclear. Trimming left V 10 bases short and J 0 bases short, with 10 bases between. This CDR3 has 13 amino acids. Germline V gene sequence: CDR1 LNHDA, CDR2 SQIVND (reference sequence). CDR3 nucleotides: TGTGCCACCACGGTTAATAGCAATCAGCCCCAGCATTTT. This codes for CATTVNSNQPQHF. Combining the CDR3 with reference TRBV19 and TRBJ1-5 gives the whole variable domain DGGITQSPKYLFRKEGQNVTLSCEQNLNHDAMYWYRQDPGQGLRLIYYSQIVNDFQKGDIAEGYSVSREKKESFPLTVTSAQKNPTAFYLCATTVNSNQPQHFGDGTRLSIL.

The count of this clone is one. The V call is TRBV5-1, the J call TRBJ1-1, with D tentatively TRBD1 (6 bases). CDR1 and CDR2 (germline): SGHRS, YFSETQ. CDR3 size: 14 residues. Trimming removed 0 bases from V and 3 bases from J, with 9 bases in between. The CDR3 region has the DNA TGCGCCAGCAGCTTGGAGGGGGGCTACACTGAAGCTTTCTTT. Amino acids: CASSLEGGYTEAFF.

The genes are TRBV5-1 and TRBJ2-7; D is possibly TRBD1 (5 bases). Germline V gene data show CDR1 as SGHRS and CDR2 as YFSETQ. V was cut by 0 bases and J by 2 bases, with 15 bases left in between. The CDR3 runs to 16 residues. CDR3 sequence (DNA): TGCGCCAGCAGCTTGGGGCCGGGTGGGGCCACCTACGAGCAGTACTTC. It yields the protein CASSLGPGGATYEQYF.

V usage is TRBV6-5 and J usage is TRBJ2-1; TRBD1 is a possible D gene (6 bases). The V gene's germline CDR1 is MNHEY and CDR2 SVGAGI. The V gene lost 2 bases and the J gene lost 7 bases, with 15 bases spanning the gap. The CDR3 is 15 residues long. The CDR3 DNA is TGTGCCAGCAGTTACCGGAATACAGGGATAAATGAGCAGTTCTTC. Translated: CASSYRNTGINEQFF.

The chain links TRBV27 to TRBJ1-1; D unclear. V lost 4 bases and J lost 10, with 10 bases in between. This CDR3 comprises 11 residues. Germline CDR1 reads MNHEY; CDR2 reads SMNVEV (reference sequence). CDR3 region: CASSSTGGAFF. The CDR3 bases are TGTGCCAGCAGTTCGACGGGTGGAGCTTTCTTT.

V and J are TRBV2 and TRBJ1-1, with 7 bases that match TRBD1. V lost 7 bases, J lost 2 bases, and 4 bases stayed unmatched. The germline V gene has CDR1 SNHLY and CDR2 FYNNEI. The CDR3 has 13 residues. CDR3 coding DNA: TGTGCCAGCACCCGACAGGGAAACACTGAAGCTTTCTTT. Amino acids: CASTRQGNTEAFF.

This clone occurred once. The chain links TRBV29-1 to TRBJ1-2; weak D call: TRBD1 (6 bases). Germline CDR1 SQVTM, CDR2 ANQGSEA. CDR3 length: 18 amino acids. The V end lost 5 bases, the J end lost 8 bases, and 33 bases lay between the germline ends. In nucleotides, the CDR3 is TGCAGCGTTTTGACAGGCACGGGATCTCTTCACGGGGGATTGGGCTACACCTTC. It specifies CSVLTGTGSLHGGLGYTF.

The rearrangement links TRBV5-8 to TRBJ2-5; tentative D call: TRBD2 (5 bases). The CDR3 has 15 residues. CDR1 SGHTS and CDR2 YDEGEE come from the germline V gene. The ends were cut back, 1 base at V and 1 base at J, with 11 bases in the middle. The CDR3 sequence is CASSLRQRSQETQYF. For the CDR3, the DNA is TGTGCCAGCAGCTTGAGGCAGCGGAGCCAAGAGACCCAGTACTTC.

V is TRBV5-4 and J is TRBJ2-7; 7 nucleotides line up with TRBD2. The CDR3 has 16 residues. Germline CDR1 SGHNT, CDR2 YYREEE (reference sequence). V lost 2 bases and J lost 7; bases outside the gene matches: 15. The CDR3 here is CASSLTGGHWAREQYF. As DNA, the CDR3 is TGTGCCAGCAGCTTAACGGGAGGTCATTGGGCTAGGGAGCAGTACTTC.

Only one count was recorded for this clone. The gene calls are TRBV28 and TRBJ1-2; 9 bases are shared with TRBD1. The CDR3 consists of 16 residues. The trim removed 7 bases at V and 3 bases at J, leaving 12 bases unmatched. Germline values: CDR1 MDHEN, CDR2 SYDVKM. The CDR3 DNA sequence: TGTGCCAGCACCCCTCCGGGACAGGGTCGCGACTATGGCTACACCTTC. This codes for CASTPPGQGRDYGYTF.

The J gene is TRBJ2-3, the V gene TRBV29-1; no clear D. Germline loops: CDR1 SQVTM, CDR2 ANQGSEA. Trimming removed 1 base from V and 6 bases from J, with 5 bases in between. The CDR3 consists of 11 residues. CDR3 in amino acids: CSVEGVDTQYF. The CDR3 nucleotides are TGCAGCGTTGAAGGAGTTGATACGCAGTATTTT.

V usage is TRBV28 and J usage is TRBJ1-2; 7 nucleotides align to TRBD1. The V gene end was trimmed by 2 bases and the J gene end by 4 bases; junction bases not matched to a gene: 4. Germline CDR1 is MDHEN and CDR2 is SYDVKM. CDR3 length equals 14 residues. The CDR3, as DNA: TGTGCCAGCAGTTTAGGGACAGAGGTCTATGGCTACACCTTC. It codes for CASSLGTEVYGYTF.

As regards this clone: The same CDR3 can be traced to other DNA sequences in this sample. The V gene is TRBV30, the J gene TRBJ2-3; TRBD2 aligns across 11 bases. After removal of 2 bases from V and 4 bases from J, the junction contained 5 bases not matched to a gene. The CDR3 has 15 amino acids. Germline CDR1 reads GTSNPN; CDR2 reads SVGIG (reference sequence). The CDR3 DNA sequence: TGTGCCTGGAGTCGTCTAGCGGGAGGTCCAGATACGCAGTATTTT. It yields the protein CAWSRLAGGPDTQYF.

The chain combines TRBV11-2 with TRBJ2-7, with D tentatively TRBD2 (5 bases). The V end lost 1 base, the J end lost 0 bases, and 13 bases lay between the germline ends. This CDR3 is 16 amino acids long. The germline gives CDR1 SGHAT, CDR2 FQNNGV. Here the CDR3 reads CASSLVPRGVSYEQYF. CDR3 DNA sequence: TGTGCCAGCAGCTTAGTCCCCCGGGGAGTCTCCTACGAGCAGTACTTC.

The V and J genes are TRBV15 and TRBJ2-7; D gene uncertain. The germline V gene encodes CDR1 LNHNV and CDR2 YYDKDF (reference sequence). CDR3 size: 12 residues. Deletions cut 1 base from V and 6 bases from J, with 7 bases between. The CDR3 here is CATSRGQPEQYF. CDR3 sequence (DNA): TGTGCCACCAGCAGAGGGCAGCCCGAGCAGTACTTC.

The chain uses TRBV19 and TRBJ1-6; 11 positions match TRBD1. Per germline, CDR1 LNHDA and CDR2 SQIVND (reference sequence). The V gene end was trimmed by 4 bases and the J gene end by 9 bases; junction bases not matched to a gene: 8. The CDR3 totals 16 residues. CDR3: CASSTRTGTGGSPLHF. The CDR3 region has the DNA TGTGCCAGTAGTACCAGAACCGGGACAGGGGGTTCACCCCTCCACTTT.

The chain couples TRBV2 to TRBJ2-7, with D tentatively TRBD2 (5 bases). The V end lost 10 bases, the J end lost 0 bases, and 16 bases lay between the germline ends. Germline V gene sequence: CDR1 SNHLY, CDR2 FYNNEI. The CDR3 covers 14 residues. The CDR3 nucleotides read TGTGCCACCCTAAGAGAGGGCCACTCCTACGAGCAGTACTTC. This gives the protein CATLREGHSYEQYF. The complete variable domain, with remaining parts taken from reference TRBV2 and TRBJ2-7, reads EPEVTQTPSHQVTQMGQEVILRCVPISNHLYFYWYRQILGQKVEFLVSFYNNEISEKSEIFDDQFSVERPDGSNFTLKIRSTKLEDSAMYFCATLREGHSYEQYFGPGTRLTVT.